This T cell receptor beta chain was sequenced during a study of T cells after yellow fever vaccination. Study-wide points: Overall, a small share of clonotypes was seen in both CD4 and CD8 compartments. The booster response re-showed most primary clones: 96% CD4, almost 90% CD8.

From germline, CDR1 is MDHEN and CDR2 SYDVKM. The CDR3 has 16 residues. Trimming took 3 bases from V and 7 from J; bases not matched to a gene: 14. This clonotype was observed at least ten times. The antigen remains unidentified. TCRdb reprocessed the 5' RACE reads via MiXCR and lists one record per CDR3 protein. The table has 230,000 or so distinct CDR3 sequences, 3.6% seen once; the top ten hold around 19%. This receptor was obtained from a man aged 18 to 30 who received the YFV17D yellow fever vaccine. The sample in question was PBMCs, obtained 15 days after the yellow fever booster vaccination. This chain links TRBV28 with TRBJ1-2, with TRBD1 identical over 7 bases. The CDR3 loop is CASSLTPRGPIIGYTF. For the CDR3, the DNA is TGTGCCAGCAGTTTGACGCCTAGGGGGCCCATCATTGGCTACACCTTC.